The T cell receptor beta chain under discussion was sequenced for a study of T-cell memory formation after mild COVID-19. Points from the study as a whole: Mainly in CM and EM were contracting CD4+ clones; CD8+ were in EMRA. Later expanders leaned CD4+, whereas day 15 to 85 contracting clones were balanced CD4/CD8. For second-wave clones that peaked at day 37, SARS-CoV-2 specificity went unverified.

A few counts support this clonotype. No antigen is known for it. V dropped 2 bases and J dropped 2; count of bases not matched to a gene: 2. The germline CDR1 and CDR2 sequences are MNHNY and SVGAGI (reference sequence). CDR3 length: 14 residues. Libraries for TCRalpha and TCRbeta carried sample barcodes and unique molecular identifiers via 5'RACE. TCRdb used MiXCR to reprocess the 5' RACE reads, holding one entry per CDR3 protein. The table has tens of thousands of distinct CDR3 sequences, about 13% seen once. The J gene is TRBJ1-2, the V gene TRBV6-6, with 7 bases fitting TRBD1. Sequences were obtained from PBMCs or a T cell subset sorted from them (not recorded which). The source of this sequence is an adult woman who had mild COVID-19 (a few samples of this study predate the infection). Cell type and time point are not known. The CDR3 DNA reads TGTGCCAGCAGTTACGGACAGGCAAACTATGGCTACACCTTC. Translated, it gives CASSYGQANYGYTF.